What follows are 16 T cell receptor beta chains derived from one specimen sequenced in a study of T cell responses to AZD1222 COVID-19 vaccine. Measured with immunoSEQ multiplex PCR; TCRdb has only the in-frame clones, and not every one. The sample shows approximately 170,000 clones, around nine tenths of them seen only once. The sample here was peripheral blood, taken 28 days after the second AZD1222 dose. The source is an adult who received the AZD1222 COVID-19 vaccine.

This chain uses TRBV18 with TRBJ1-2; 10 positions match TRBD1. V dropped 3 bases and J dropped 2; count of bases not matched to a gene: 3. The CDR3 runs to 15 residues. From germline, CDR1 is KGHSH and CDR2 LQKENI. CDR3 sequence: CASSPMGQGNYGYTF. CDR3 nucleotide sequence: TGTGCCAGCTCACCCATGGGACAGGGGAACTATGGCTACACCTTC.

The table lists this clone with many counts. The rearrangement joins TRBV6-4 to TRBJ2-3; possibly TRBD2 for D (6 bases). V dropped 3 bases and J dropped 1 base, with 11 bases sitting between them. Germline CDR1 MRHNA, CDR2 SNTAGT. The CDR3 is made up of 15 amino acids. CDR3 nucleotides: TGTGCCAGCAGTGAAGAGGCTAGCGGCACAGATACGCAGTATTTT. This translates into CASSEEASGTDTQYF.

This clone was found once. The V and J genes are TRBV7-9 and TRBJ2-3, with D hard to call. V was cut by 4 bases and J by 5 bases, with 7 bases left in between. Germline lookup yields CDR1 SEHNR and CDR2 FQNEAQ (reference sequence). The CDR3 is made up of 12 amino acids. The CDR3 coding sequence is TGTGCCAGCAGCTACTACAGAGATACGCAGTATTTT. The encoded protein is CASSYYRDTQYF.

The chain employs TRBV19 and TRBJ1-5, with no clear D. The CDR3 consists of 14 residues. CDR1 and CDR2 from the germline V gene are LNHDA and SQIVND (reference sequence). Trimming left V 3 bases short and J 6 bases short, with 12 bases between. CDR3 in DNA: TGTGCCAGTAGTATGAGAGGTGGGATTCAGCCCCAGCATTTT. It translates to CASSMRGGIQPQHF.

The chain recombines TRBV3-1 (or the pseudogene TRBV3-2) with TRBJ2-5; the match to TRBD2 covers 10 bases. The CDR3 totals 16 residues. V lost 4 bases and J lost 5; bases outside the gene matches: 10. Germline CDR1 reads LGHDT; CDR2 reads YNNKEL (reference sequence). The CDR3 nucleotides read TGTGCCAGCAGCCCCCACGGAGCGGGGGGGGAGGAGACCCAGTACTTC. Encoded protein: CASSPHGAGGEETQYF.

V usage is TRBV10-2 and J usage is TRBJ1-4; D is unresolved. The CDR3 is made up of 17 amino acids. The V and J ends lost 6 bases and 0 bases respectively, with 17 bases between them. Germline CDR1 WSHSY, CDR2 SAAADI. CDR3: CASSPLGGRATNEKLFF. CDR3 DNA sequence: TGCGCCAGCAGCCCGCTGGGTGGGCGGGCAACTAATGAAAAACTGTTTTTT.

The rearrangement joins TRBV6-5 to TRBJ1-4; no definite D call. CDR1 is MNHEY and CDR2 is SVGAGI in the germline V gene. CDR3 length equals 14 residues. V lost 8 bases to trimming and J lost 6 bases, with 16 bases between them. The CDR3: CASAPDTWYEKLFF. CDR3 nucleotides: TGTGCCAGCGCCCCTGACACTTGGTATGAAAAACTGTTTTTT.

This rearrangement joins TRBV5-4 to TRBJ2-5; maybe TRBD1 (7 bases). The V and J ends lost 0 bases and 1 base respectively, with 10 bases between them. Per the germline V gene, CDR1 is SGHNT and CDR2 is YYREEE (reference sequence). CDR3 length: 15 residues. CDR3 sequence: CASSLDQGGQETQYF. In DNA form, the CDR3 reads TGTGCCAGCAGCTTGGACCAGGGGGGCCAAGAGACCCAGTACTTC.

V usage is TRBV18 and J usage is TRBJ1-2, with D unresolved. CDR1 and CDR2 from the germline V gene are KGHSH and LQKENI. The V end was cut by 6 bases, the J end by 8 bases, with 19 bases between. The CDR3 loop spans 14 amino acids. CDR3 sequence: CASSQSHRFQGYTF. The CDR3 bases are TGTGCCAGCTCCCAATCCCACAGATTTCAAGGCTACACCTTC.

J is TRBJ2-1 and V is TRBV5-1; 9 nucleotides match TRBD2. The germline V gene has CDR1 SGHRS and CDR2 YFSETQ. The V and J ends lost 3 bases and 0 bases, in that order; junction bases with no gene match: 7. The CDR3 has 17 residues. DNA of the CDR3: TGCGCCAGCAGCTCAGTTAGCGGGGGAACCTCCTACAATGAGCAGTTCTTC. It specifies CASSSVSGGTSYNEQFF.

This chain links TRBV5-1 with TRBJ1-2, with TRBD1 matching 7 bases. V trimming: 0 bases; J trimming: 6 bases; junction bases outside the gene matches: 20. Germline V gives CDR1 SGHRS, CDR2 YFSETQ. The CDR3 contains 19 residues. In DNA, the CDR3 is TGCGCCAGCAGCTTGGACGGGACAGCAATTGATCCGACTAGTGATGGCTACACCTTC. Translation: CASSLDGTAIDPTSDGYTF.

The chain couples TRBV4-1 to TRBJ1-2, with D perhaps matching TRBD1 (5 bases). The germline V gene has CDR1 MGHRA and CDR2 YSYEKL. V dropped 3 bases and J dropped 4 bases, with 9 bases sitting between them. The CDR3 is 13 residues long. The CDR3 nucleotides are TGCGCCAGCAGCCAGCTCGGGGCCTATGGCTACACCTTC. It codes for CASSQLGAYGYTF.

In its sample, this clone was seen once. This chain uses TRBV6-5 with TRBJ2-1; the D is unclear. V shed 5 bases and J shed 0 bases, with 8 bases lying between them. The CDR3 is made up of 14 amino acids. CDR1 MNHEY and CDR2 SVGAGI come from the germline V gene. In nucleotides, the CDR3 is TGTGCCAGCAGTATAGGTTTCTCCTACAATGAGCAGTTCTTC. Protein product: CASSIGFSYNEQFF.

V usage is TRBV7-8 and J usage is TRBJ1-1; D is possibly TRBD1 (6 bases). This CDR3 spans 15 amino acids. Trimming cost V 1 base and J 1 base, with 10 bases left between them. CDR1 and CDR2 (germline): SGHVS, FQNEAQ. The CDR3 region has the DNA TGTGCCAGCAGCTTAGAATGGGGACAGAACACTGAAGCTTTCTTT. It specifies CASSLEWGQNTEAFF.

This sequence joins TRBV11-2 and TRBJ2-5, with a weak D call TRBD2 (6 bases). CDR3 length: 17 residues. V was trimmed by 1 base and J by 2 bases, leaving 17 bases between them. CDR1 is SGHAT and CDR2 is FQNNGV in the germline V gene. The CDR3 DNA reads as TGTGCCAGCAGCTTAGGTCGCGTTAGCGGAGATCAAGAGACCCAGTACTTC. Translated, it gives CASSLGRVSGDQETQYF.

The V gene is TRBV29-1, the J gene TRBJ1-1; no clear D gene. This CDR3 contains 11 residues. Germline values: CDR1 SQVTM, CDR2 ANQGSEA. V lost 1 base to trimming and J lost 4 bases, with 4 bases between them. The CDR3 DNA reads TGCAGCGTTGAAGCCTCCACTGAAGCTTTCTTT. As protein: CSVEASTEAFF.